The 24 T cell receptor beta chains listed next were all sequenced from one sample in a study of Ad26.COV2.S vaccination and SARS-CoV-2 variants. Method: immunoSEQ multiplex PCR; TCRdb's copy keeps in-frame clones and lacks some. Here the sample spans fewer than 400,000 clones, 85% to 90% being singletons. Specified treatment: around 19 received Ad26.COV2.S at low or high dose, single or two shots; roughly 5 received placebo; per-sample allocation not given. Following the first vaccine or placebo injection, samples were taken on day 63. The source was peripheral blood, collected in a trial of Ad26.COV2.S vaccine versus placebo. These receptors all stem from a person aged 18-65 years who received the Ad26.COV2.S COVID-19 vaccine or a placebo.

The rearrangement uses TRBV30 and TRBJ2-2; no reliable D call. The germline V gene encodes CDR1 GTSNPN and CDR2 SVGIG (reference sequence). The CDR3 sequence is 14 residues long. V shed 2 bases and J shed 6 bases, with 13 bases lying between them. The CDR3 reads CAWSPDGWSGELFF. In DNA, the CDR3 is TGTGCCTGGAGTCCTGACGGTTGGTCCGGGGAGCTGTTTTTT.

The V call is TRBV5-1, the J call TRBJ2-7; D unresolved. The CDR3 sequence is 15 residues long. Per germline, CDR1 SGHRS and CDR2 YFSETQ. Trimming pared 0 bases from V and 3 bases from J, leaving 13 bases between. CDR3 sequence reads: CASSLGAQPYYEQYF. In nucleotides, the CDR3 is TGCGCCAGCAGCTTGGGCGCACAACCTTACTACGAGCAGTACTTC.

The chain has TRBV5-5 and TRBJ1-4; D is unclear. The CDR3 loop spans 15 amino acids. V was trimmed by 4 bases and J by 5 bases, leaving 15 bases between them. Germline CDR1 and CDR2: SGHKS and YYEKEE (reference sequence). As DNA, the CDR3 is TGTGCCAGCAGCCGGACCCCGAATCGGAATGAAAAACTGTTTTTT. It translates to CASSRTPNRNEKLFF.

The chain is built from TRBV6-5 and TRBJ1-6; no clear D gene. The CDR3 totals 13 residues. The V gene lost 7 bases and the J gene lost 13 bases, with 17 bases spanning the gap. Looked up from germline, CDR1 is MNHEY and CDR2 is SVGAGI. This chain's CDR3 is CASTMNGVRPLHF. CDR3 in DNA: TGTGCCAGCACCATGAATGGGGTCCGTCCCCTCCACTTT.

DNA of the CDR3: TGCGCCAGCATTCTTGGGATAGAGGTTGAGCCCCAGCATTTT. It yields the protein CASILGIEVEPQHF. The chain has TRBV5-1 and TRBJ1-5, with unresolved D. V was pared by 6 bases and J by 8 bases, with 18 bases between. The length of the CDR3 is 14 residues. CDR1 and CDR2 from the germline V gene are SGHRS and YFSETQ. The whole variable domain, filled in from reference TRBV5-1 and TRBJ1-5, reads KAGVTQTPRYLIKTRGQQVTLSCSPISGHRSVSWYQQTPGQGLQFLFEYFSETQRNKGNFPGRFSGRQFSNSRSEMNVSTLELGDSALYLCASILGIEVEPQHFGDGTRLSIL.

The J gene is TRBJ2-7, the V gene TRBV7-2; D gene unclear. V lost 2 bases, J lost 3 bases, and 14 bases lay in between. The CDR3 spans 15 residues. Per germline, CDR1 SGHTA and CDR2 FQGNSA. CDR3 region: CASSLNGQIFYEQYF. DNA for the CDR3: TGTGCCAGCAGCTTAAATGGGCAGATTTTCTACGAGCAGTACTTC. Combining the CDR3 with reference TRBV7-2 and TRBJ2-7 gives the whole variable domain GAGVSQSPSNKVTEKGKDVELRCDPISGHTALYWYRQSLGQGLEFLIYFQGNSAPDKSGLPSDRFSAERTGGSVSTLTIQRTQQEDSAVYLCASSLNGQIFYEQYFGPGTRLTVT.

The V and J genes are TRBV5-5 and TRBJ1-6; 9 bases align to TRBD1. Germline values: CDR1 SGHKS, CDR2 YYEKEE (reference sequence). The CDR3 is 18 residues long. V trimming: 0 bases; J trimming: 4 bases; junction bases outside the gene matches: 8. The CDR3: CASSLESGQGTYNSPLHF. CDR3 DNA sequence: TGTGCCAGCAGCTTGGAATCGGGACAGGGAACTTATAATTCACCCCTCCACTTT.

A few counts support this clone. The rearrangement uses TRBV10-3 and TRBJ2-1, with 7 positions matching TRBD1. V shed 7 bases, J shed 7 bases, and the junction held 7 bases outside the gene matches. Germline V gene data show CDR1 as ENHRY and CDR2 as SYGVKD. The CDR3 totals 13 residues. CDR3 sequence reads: CAITRAGGNEQFF. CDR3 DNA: TGTGCCATCACAAGGGCAGGGGGTAATGAGCAGTTCTTC.

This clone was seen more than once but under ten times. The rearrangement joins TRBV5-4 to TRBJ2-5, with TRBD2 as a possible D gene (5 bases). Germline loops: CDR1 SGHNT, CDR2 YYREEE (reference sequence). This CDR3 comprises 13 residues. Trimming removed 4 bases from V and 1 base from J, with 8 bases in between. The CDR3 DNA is TGTGCCAGCAGCCCGGGGTTCCAAGAGACCCAGTACTTC. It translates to CASSPGFQETQYF.

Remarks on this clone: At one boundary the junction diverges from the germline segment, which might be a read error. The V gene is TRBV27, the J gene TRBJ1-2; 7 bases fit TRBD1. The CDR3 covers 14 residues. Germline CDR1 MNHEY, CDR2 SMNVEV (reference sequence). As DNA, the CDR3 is TGTGCCAGCAGTGTATCTACAGGGGTGGGCGGCTACACCTTC. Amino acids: CASSVSTGVGGYTF.

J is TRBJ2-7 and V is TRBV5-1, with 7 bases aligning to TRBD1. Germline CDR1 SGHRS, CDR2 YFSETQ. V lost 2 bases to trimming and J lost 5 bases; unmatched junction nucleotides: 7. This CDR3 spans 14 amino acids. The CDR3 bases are TGCGCCAGCAGCTTCAACAGGGGAGCCCACGAGCAGTACTTC. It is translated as CASSFNRGAHEQYF.

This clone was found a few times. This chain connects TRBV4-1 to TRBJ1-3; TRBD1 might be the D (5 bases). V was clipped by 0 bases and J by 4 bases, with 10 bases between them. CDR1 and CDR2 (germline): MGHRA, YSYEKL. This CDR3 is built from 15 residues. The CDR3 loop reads CASSQDSGTGNTIYF. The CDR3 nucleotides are TGCGCCAGCAGCCAAGACTCAGGGACGGGAAACACCATATATTTT.

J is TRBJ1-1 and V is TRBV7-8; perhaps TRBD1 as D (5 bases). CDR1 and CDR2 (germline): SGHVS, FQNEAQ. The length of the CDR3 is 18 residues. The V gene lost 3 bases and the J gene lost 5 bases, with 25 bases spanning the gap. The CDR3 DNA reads TGTGCCAGCAGCTTCCTCACTTTAGTCAGGGAAGCGAGGACTGAAGCTTTCTTT. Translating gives CASSFLTLVREARTEAFF. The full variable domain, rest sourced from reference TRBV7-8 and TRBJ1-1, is GAGVSQSPRYKVAKRGQDVALRCDPISGHVSLFWYQQALGQGPEFLTYFQNEAQLDKSGLPSDRFFAERPEGSVSTLKIQRTQQEDSAVYLCASSFLTLVREARTEAFFGQGTRLTVV.

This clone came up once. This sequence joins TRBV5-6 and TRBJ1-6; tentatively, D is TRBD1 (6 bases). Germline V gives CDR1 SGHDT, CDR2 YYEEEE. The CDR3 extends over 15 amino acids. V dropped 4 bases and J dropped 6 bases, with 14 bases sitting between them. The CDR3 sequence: CASSGTQGANSPLHF. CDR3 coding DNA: TGTGCCAGCAGCGGGACACAGGGAGCTAATTCACCCCTCCACTTT.

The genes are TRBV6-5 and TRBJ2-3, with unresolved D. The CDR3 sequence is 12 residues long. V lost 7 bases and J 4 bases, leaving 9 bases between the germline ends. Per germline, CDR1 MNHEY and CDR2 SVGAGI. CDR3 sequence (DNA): TGTGCCAGCATCGATCCCGCAGATACGCAGTATTTT. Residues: CASIDPADTQYF.

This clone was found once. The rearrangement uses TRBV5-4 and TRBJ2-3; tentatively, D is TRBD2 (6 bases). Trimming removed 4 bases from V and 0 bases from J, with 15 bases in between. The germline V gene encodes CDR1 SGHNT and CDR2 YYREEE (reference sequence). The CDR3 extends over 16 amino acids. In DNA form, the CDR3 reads TGTGCCAGCAGCCCGGGGGAATTCGGTAGCACAGATACGCAGTATTTT. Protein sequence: CASSPGEFGSTDTQYF.

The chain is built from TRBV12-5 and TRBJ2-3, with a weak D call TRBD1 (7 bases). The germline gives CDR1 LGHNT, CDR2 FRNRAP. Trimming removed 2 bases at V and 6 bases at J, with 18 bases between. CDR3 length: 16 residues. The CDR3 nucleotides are TGTGCTAGTGGTTTGACCTTAACAGGGGCGGGGGATACGCAGTATTTT. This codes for CASGLTLTGAGDTQYF.

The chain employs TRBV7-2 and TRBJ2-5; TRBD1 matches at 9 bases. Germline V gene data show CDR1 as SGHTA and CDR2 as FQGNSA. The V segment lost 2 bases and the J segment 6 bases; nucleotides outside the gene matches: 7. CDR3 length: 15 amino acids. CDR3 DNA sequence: TGTGCCAGCAGCTTAATGGGACAGGGAACTCAGACCCAGTACTTC. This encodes CASSLMGQGTQTQYF.

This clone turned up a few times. This chain's CDR3 is CASSKAHLDSRDTEAFF. CDR3 coding DNA: TGTGCCAGCAGCAAAGCCCACCTCGACAGTCGGGACACTGAAGCTTTCTTT. The chain combines TRBV21-1 with TRBJ1-1; the tabulated D call, TRBD1, remains unverified against the DNA. TRBV21-1 is deemed a pseudogene. This CDR3 is 17 amino acids long.

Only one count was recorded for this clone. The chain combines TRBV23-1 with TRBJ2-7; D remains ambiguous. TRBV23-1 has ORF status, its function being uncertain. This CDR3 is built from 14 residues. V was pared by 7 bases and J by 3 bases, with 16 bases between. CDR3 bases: TGCGCCAGCAACACGAAGCCATTGCACTACGAGCAGTACTTC. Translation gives CASNTKPLHYEQYF.

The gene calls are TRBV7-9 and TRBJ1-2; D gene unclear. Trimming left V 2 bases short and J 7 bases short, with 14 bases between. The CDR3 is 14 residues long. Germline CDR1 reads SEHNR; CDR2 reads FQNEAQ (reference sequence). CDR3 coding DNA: TGTGCCAGCAGCTTAAAGGCGCCCGAAGGTGGCTACACCTTC. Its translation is CASSLKAPEGGYTF.

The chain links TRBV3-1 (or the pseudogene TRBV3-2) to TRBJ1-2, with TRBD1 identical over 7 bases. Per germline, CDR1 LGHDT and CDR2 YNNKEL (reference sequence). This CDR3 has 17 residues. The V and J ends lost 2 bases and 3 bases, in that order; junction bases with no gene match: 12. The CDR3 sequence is CASSQSREGGGDYGYTF. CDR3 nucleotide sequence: TGTGCCAGCAGCCAATCCAGAGAAGGGGGCGGGGACTATGGCTACACCTTC.

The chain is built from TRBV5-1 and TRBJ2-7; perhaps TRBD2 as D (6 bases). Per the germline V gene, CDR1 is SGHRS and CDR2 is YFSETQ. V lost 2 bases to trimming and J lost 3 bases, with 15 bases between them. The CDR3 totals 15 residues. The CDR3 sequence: CASSLGRTTNYEQYF. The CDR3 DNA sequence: TGCGCCAGCAGCTTAGGAAGGACTACCAACTACGAGCAGTACTTC.

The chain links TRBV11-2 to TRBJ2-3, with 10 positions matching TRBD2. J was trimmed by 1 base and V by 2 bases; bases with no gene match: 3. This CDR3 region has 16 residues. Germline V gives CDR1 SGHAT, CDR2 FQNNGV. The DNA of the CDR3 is TGTGCCAGCAGCTTAAACCTAGCGGGGGGCACAGATACGCAGTATTTT. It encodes CASSLNLAGGTDTQYF.